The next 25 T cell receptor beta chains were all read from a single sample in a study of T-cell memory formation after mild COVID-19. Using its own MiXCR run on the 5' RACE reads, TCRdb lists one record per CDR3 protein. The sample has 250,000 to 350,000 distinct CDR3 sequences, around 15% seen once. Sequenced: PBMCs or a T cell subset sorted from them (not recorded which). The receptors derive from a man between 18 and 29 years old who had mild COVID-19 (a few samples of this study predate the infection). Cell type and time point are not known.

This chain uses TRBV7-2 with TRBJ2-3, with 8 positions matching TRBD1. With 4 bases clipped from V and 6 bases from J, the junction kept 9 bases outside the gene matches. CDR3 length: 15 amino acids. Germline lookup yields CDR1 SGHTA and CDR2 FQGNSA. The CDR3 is CASSSRDRRADTQYF. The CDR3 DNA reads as TGTGCCAGCAGCTCCCGGGACAGGCGGGCGGATACGCAGTATTTT. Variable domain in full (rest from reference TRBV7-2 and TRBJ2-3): GAGVSQSPSNKVTEKGKDVELRCDPISGHTALYWYRQSLGQGLEFLIYFQGNSAPDKSGLPSDRFSAERTGGSVSTLTIQRTQQEDSAVYLCASSSRDRRADTQYFGPGTRLTVL.

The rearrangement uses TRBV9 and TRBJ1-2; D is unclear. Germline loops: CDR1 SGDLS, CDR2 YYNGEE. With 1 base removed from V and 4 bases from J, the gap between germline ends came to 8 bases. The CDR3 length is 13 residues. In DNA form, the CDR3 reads TGTGCCAGCAGCGTACGCAGCTCCTATGGCTACACCTTC. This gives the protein CASSVRSSYGYTF.

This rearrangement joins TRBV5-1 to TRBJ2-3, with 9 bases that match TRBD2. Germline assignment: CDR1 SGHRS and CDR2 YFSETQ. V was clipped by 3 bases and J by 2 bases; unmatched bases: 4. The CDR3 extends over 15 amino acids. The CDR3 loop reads CASSSGTSSTDTQYF. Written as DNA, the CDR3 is TGCGCCAGCAGCTCCGGGACTAGCTCCACAGATACGCAGTATTTT.

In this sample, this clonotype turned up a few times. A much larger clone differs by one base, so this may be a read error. The DNA of the CDR3 is TGTGCCAGCAGTTTCTCGAACACCGGGGAGCTGTTTTTT. This encodes CASSFSNTGELFF. J is TRBJ2-2 and V is TRBV6-5; D gene uncertain. This CDR3 is 13 amino acids long. The V and J ends lost 4 bases and 0 bases respectively, with 3 bases between them. Germline V lookup: CDR1 MNHEY, CDR2 SVGAGI.

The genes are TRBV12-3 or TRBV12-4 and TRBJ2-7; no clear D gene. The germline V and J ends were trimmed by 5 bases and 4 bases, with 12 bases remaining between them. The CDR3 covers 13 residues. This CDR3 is CASSPSGPYEQYV. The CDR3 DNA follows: TGTGCCAGCAGTCCTTCCGGGCCATACGAGCAGTACGTC.

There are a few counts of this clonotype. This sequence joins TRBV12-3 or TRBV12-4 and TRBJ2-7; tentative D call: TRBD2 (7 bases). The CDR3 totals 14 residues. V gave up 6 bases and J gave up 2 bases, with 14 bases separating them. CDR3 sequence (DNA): TGTGCCAGCAGGGGGGGGGGGCCCACCTACGAGCAGTACTTC. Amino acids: CASRGGGPTYEQYF.

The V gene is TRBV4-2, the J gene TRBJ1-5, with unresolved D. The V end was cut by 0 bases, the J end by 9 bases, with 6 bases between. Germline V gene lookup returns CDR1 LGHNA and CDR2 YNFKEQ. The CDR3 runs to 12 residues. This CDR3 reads CASSQDAGPQHF. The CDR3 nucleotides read TGTGCCAGCAGCCAAGATGCGGGGCCCCAGCATTTT.

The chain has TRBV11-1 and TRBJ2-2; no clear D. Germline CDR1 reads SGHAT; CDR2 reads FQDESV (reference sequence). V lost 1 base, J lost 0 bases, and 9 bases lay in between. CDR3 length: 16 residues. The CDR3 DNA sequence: TGTGCCAGCAGCTTAGGACTTTTCGCGAACACCGGGGAGCTGTTTTTT. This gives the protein CASSLGLFANTGELFF.

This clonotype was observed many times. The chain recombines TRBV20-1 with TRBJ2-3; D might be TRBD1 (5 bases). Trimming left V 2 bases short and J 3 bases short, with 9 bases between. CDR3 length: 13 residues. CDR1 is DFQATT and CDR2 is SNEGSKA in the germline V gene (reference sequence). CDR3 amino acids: CSARLPGTDTQYF. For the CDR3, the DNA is TGCAGTGCTAGACTCCCAGGGACAGATACGCAGTATTTT.

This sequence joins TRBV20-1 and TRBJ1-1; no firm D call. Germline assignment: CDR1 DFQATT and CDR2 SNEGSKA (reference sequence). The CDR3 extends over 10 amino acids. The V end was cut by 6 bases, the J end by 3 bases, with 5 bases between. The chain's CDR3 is CSAAHTEAFF. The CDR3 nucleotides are TGCAGTGCGGCACACACTGAAGCTTTCTTT.

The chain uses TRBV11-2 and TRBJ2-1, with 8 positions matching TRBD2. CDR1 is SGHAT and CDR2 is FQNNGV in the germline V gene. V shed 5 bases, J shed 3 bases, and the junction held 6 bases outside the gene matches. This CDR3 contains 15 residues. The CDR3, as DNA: TGTGCCAGCAGCCCAAAAGCGGGGGTCTACAATGAGCAGTTCTTC. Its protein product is CASSPKAGVYNEQFF.

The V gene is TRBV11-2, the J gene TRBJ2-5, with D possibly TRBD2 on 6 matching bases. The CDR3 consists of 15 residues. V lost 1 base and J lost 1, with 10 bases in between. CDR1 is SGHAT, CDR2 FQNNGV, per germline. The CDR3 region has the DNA TGTGCCAGCAGCTTAGGGTTGGGGGGCCAAGAGACCCAGTACTTC. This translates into CASSLGLGGQETQYF.

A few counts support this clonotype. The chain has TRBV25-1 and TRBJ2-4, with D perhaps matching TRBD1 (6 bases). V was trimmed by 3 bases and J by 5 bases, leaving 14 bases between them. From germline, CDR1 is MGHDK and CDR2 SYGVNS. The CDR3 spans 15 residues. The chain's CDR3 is CASSDLQGNQNIQYF. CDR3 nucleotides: TGTGCCAGCAGTGACCTACAGGGTAATCAAAACATTCAGTACTTC.

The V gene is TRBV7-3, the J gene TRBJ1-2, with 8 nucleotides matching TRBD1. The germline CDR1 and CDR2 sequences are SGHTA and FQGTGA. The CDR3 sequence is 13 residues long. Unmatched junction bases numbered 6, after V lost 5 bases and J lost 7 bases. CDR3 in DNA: TGTGCCAGCAGCCCCGGGACAGGACTTGGCTACACCTTC. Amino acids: CASSPGTGLGYTF.

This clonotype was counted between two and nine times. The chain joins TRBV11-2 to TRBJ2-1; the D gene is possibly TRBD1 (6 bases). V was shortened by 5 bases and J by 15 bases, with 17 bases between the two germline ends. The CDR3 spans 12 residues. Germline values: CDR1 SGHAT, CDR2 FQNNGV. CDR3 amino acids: CASSAKGDRGFF. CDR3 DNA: TGTGCCAGCAGCGCTAAGGGGGACCGCGGGTTCTTC.

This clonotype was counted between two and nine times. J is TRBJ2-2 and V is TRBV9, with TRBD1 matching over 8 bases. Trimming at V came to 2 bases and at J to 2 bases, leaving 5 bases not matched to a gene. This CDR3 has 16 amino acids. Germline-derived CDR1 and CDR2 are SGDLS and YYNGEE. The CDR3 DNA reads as TGTGCCAGCAGCGTTCGGGACAGGACTAACACCGGGGAGCTGTTTTTT. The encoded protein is CASSVRDRTNTGELFF. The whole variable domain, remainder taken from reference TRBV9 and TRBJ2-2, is DSGVTQTPKHLITATGQRVTLRCSPRSGDLSVYWYQQSLDQGLQFLIQYYNGEERAKGNILERFSAQQFPDLHSELNLSSLELGDSALYFCASSVRDRTNTGELFFGEGSRLTVL.

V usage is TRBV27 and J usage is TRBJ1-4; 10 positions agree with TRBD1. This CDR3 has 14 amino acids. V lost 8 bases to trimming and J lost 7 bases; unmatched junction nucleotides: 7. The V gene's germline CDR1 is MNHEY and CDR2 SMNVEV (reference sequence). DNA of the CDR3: TGTGCCAGCGGACCGGGACAGGGGTTTGAAAAACTGTTTTTT. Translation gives CASGPGQGFEKLFF. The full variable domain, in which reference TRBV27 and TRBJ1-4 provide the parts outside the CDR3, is EAQVTQNPRYLITVTGKKLTVTCSQNMNHEYMSWYRQDPGLGLRQIYYSMNVEVTDKGDVPEGYKVSRKEKRNFPLILESPSPNQTSLYFCASGPGQGFEKLFFGSGTQLSVL.

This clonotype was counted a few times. CDR3 bases: TGTGCCAGCAGAAGACTGATGTATAGCGGCTATACGCAGTATTTT. Translated: CASRRLMYSGYTQYF. The chain couples TRBV6-2 or TRBV6-3 to TRBJ2-3, with D tentatively TRBD2 (6 bases). V was pared by 6 bases and J by 7 bases, with 20 bases between. There are 15 residues in the CDR3. CDR1 is MNHEY and CDR2 is SVGEGT in the germline V gene.

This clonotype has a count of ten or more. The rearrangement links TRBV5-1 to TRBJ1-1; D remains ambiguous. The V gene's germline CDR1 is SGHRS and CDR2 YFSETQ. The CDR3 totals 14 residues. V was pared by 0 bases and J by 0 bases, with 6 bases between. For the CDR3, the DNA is TGCGCCAGCAGCTTGGTACAGATGAACACTGAAGCTTTCTTT. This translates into CASSLVQMNTEAFF.

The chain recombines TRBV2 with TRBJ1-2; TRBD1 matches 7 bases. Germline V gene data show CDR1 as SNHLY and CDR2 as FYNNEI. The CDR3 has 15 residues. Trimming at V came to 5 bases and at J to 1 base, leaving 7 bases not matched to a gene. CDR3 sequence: CASSTGTAINYGYTF. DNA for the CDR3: TGTGCCAGCAGTACCGGGACAGCCATTAACTATGGCTACACCTTC. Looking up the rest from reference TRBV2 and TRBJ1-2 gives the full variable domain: EPEVTQTPSHQVTQMGQEVILRCVPISNHLYFYWYRQILGQKVEFLVSFYNNEISEKSEIFDDQFSVERPDGSNFTLKIRSTKLEDSAMYFCASSTGTAINYGYTFGSGTRLTVV.

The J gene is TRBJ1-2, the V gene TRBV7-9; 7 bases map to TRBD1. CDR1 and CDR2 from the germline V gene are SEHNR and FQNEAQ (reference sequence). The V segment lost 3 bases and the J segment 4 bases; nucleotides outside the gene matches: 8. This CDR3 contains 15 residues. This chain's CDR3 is CASSFTGESGYGYTF. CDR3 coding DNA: TGTGCCAGCAGCTTTACAGGGGAGTCTGGCTATGGCTACACCTTC.

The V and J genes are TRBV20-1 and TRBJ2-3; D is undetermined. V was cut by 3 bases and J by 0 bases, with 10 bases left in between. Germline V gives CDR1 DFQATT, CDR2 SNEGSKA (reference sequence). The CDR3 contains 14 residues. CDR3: CSASSGPSTDTQYF. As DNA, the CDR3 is TGCAGTGCTAGTTCTGGCCCTAGCACAGATACGCAGTATTTT.

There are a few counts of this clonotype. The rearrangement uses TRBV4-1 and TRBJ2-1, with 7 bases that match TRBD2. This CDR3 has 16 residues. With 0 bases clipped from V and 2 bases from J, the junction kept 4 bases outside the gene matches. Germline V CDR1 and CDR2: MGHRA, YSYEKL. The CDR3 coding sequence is TGCGCCAGCAGCCAAGAAGCCCGGGGGGCCTACAATGAGCAGTTCTTC. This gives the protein CASSQEARGAYNEQFF.

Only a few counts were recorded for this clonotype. The CDR3 loop is CASSLTSPNEQFF. The CDR3 region has the DNA TGTGCCAGCAGTTTGACTAGCCCCAATGAGCAGTTCTTC. V usage is TRBV6-2 or TRBV6-3 and J usage is TRBJ2-1, with 7 bases matching TRBD2. Trimming cost V 4 bases and J 6 bases; bases outside gene matches: 3. The CDR3 is made up of 13 amino acids. CDR1 and CDR2 from the germline V gene are MNHEY and SVGEGT.

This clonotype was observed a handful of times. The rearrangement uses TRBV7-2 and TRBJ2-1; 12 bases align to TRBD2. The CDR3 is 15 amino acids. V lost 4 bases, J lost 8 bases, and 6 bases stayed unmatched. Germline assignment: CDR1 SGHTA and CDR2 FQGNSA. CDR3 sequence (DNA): TGTGCCAGCAGCTCTCCTAGCGGGGGGGCTGATGAGCAGTTCTTC. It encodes CASSSPSGGADEQFF.